Following are 2 T cell receptor beta chains from one sample sequenced in a study of cytomegalovirus exposure and HLA in healthy donors. PCR used 60 Vbeta primers and 13 Jbeta primers. The method was immunoSEQ multiplex PCR; TCRdb's version includes in-frame clones alone and lacks a portion of them. The sample includes approximately 190,000 clones, 70% of them seen just once. The specimen sequenced was PBMCs. The receptors here all came from a man aged 35-49 years in good health and CMV-seropositive.

CDR3 sequence (DNA): TGCGCCAGCAGCCAAGGCGGCAGCGGGGGGGCCTCAGAGACCCAGTACTTC. Its translation: CASSQGGSGGASETQYF. The V gene is TRBV4-1, the J gene TRBJ2-5; 10 bases fit TRBD2. The germline gives CDR1 MGHRA, CDR2 YSYEKL. The CDR3 loop spans 17 amino acids. Trimming at V came to 1 base and at J to 4 bases, leaving 9 bases not matched to a gene.

The chain recombines TRBV15 with TRBJ2-3; D gene uncertain. V was cut by 0 bases and J by 11 bases, with 15 bases left in between. The CDR3 is made up of 14 amino acids. The V gene's germline CDR1 is LNHNV and CDR2 YYDKDF (reference sequence). The CDR3: CATSRDFQTSGQYF. CDR3 DNA sequence: TGTGCCACCAGCAGAGATTTTCAGACCTCGGGGCAGTATTTT.